This T cell receptor (beta chain) is drawn from a study of CD8 T cells in ankylosing spondylitis. TCRdb reanalysed the 5' RACE reads using MiXCR and keeps one entry per CDR3 protein. Here the sample spans about 130,000 distinct CDR3 sequences, roughly 15% being singletons. This clonotype was observed at least ten times. This CDR3 region has 15 residues. The V segment lost 6 bases and the J segment 6 bases; nucleotides outside the gene matches: 7. The chain combines TRBV12-3 or TRBV12-4 with TRBJ1-6; the match to TRBD1 covers 8 bases. This TCR derives from a female donor with ankylosing spondylitis or in good health (not recorded which). The sample was blood, either unsorted or a sorted T cell fraction (not recorded which). The CDR3 sequence is CASRLTGGFNSPLHF. Written as DNA, the CDR3 is TGTGCCAGCAGGTTAACAGGGGGTTTTAATTCACCCCTCCACTTT.